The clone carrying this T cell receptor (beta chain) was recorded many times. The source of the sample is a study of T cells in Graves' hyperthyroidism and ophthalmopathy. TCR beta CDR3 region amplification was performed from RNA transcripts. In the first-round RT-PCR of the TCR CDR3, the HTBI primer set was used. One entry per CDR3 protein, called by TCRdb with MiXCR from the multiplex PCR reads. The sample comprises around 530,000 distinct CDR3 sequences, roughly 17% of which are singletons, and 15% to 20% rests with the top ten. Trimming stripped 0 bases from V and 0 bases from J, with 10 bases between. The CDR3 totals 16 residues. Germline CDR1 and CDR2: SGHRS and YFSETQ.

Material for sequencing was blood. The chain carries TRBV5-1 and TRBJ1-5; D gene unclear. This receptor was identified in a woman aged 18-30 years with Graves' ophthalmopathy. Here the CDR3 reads CASSLEGSNSNQPQHF. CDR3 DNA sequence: TGCGCCAGCAGCTTGGAAGGGTCTAATAGCAATCAGCCCCAGCATTTT.